This T cell receptor (beta chain) was found in a study of blood T cell repertoires in COVID-19. Profiled with immunoSEQ multiplex PCR; TCRdb holds only in-frame clones, not every one. The sample holds over 150,000 clones; around 80% are singletons and the top ten take 15% to 20%. There are 16 residues in the CDR3. Germline CDR1 is LNHDA and CDR2 is SQIVND (reference sequence). Germline trimming cut 3 bases from V and 2 bases from J; bases unmatched to any gene: 4. The specimen was PBMCs or T cells enriched from blood (not recorded which). The sequence was obtained from a woman in her forties or fifties who had recovered from COVID-19. The chain uses TRBV19 and TRBJ2-4, with 10 bases lining up with TRBD2. The DNA of the CDR3 is TGTGCCAGTAGTATTCTAGCGGGAGATACCAAAAACATTCAGTACTTC. As protein: CASSILAGDTKNIQYF.